One sample yielded the 23 T cell receptor beta chains listed below, sequenced in a study of CD8 T cells in Susac syndrome. RNA was extracted with the RNeasy kit, and a quantity of roughly 0.5 to 1 ug was reverse transcribed using random hexamers. TCRdb fed the immunoSEQ multiplex PCR reads into MiXCR, producing one record per CDR3 protein. The sample gives 85,000 to 130,000 distinct CDR3 sequences, less than 95% of which show up once; 0.4% to 0.5% is in the top ten. The sample was CD8+ T cells from PBMCs. The source is a human donor with Susac syndrome.

The rearrangement uses TRBV29-1 and TRBJ1-2; TRBD1 might be the D (5 bases). The CDR3 is made up of 11 amino acids. Deletions cut 4 bases from V and 7 bases from J, with 10 bases between. The V gene's germline CDR1 is SQVTM and CDR2 ANQGSEA. The CDR3 nucleotides are TGCAGCGTTGCGGAAGGGGCTGGCTACACCTTC. This encodes CSVAEGAGYTF.

V and J are TRBV29-1 and TRBJ1-2; TRBD1 might be the D (5 bases). The germline gives CDR1 SQVTM, CDR2 ANQGSEA. V lost 4 bases and J lost 4, with 16 bases in between. The CDR3 has 14 residues. The CDR3 region has the DNA TGCAGCGTTGGGGGATTAGACAGAATCTATGGCTACACCTTC. Residues: CSVGGLDRIYGYTF.

The chain has TRBV28 and TRBJ2-7; tentatively, D is TRBD1 (6 bases). Germline V gene data show CDR1 as MDHEN and CDR2 as SYDVKM. This CDR3 is 13 amino acids long. V lost 3 bases and J lost 6, with 12 bases in between. The CDR3 region is CASSLRQGSEQYF. DNA of the CDR3: TGTGCCAGCAGTTTGAGGCAGGGGAGCGAGCAGTACTTC.

V usage is TRBV5-4 and J usage is TRBJ2-7, with TRBD2 matching over 12 bases. The germline V gene has CDR1 SGHNT and CDR2 YYREEE (reference sequence). The V gene end was trimmed by 4 bases and the J gene end by 3 bases; junction bases not matched to a gene: 5. This CDR3 has 15 residues. CDR3 DNA sequence: TGTGCCAGCAGCACCGCGGGACTAGCGGGCTACGAGCAGTACTTC. Translation: CASSTAGLAGYEQYF.

This clonotype showed up just once. This sequence joins TRBV9 and TRBJ2-5; TRBD2 matches at 14 bases. This CDR3 has 16 residues. V was clipped by 3 bases and J by 4 bases; unmatched bases: 5. Germline lookup yields CDR1 SGDLS and CDR2 YYNGEE. Written as DNA, the CDR3 is TGTGCCAGCAGCGCCCGACTAGCGGGGGGGCCAGAGACCCAGTACTTC. Translation: CASSARLAGGPETQYF.

The J gene is TRBJ1-6, the V gene TRBV5-4, with 12 bases aligning to TRBD1. Germline assignment: CDR1 SGHNT and CDR2 YYREEE (reference sequence). The CDR3 has 16 amino acids. Germline trimming cut 0 bases from V and 9 bases from J; bases unmatched to any gene: 4. The CDR3 protein is CASSLVGTGGPSPLHF. In nucleotides, the CDR3 is TGTGCCAGCAGCTTGGTGGGGACAGGGGGCCCTTCACCCCTCCACTTT.

This sequence joins TRBV7-7 and TRBJ2-1; a possible D gene is TRBD1 (5 bases). Trimming took off 1 base at V and 9 bases at J, with 13 bases between the two ends. Germline CDR1 SSHAT, CDR2 FNYEAQ (reference sequence). The CDR3 is 14 residues long. As DNA, the CDR3 is TGTGCCAGCAGCTTAGAGCCAGGGCTAGGTGAGCAGTTCTTC. Protein product: CASSLEPGLGEQFF. The whole variable domain, remainder taken from reference TRBV7-7 and TRBJ2-1, is GAGVSQSPRYKVTKRGQDVTLRCDPISSHATLYWYQQALGQGPEFLTYFNYEAQPDKSGLPSDRFSAERPEGSISTLTIQRTEQRDSAMYRCASSLEPGLGEQFFGPGTRLTVL.

The CDR3 spells CASSSNTEAFF. The CDR3 region has the DNA TGTGCCTCTTCGAGCAACACTGAAGCTTTCTTT. This rearrangement joins TRBV9 to TRBJ1-1; D not resolved. The CDR3 loop spans 11 amino acids. V gave up 10 bases and J gave up 2 bases, with 9 bases separating them. CDR1 is SGDLS and CDR2 is YYNGEE in the germline V gene.

CDR3 DNA: TGTGCTAGTGGAGGACAAGCGGATGGCTACACCTTC. It codes for CASGGQADGYTF. This chain connects TRBV12-5 to TRBJ1-2; D may be TRBD1 (5 bases). The CDR3 is made up of 12 amino acids. Germline CDR1 is LGHNT and CDR2 is FRNRAP. V lost 6 bases and J lost 6, with 11 bases in between.

The V gene is TRBV7-2, the J gene TRBJ2-4, with D unclear. The germline V gene has CDR1 SGHTA and CDR2 FQGNSA. Trimming removed 1 base from V and 8 bases from J, with 9 bases in between. The CDR3 has 13 residues. The CDR3 loop is CASSLVVSDIQYF. The CDR3 nucleotides are TGTGCCAGCAGCTTAGTCGTTTCGGACATTCAGTACTTC.

This chain uses TRBV4-1 with TRBJ2-7; D remains unclear. Germline CDR1 is MGHRA and CDR2 is YSYEKL. V was cut by 0 bases and J by 1 base, with 13 bases left in between. CDR3 size: 16 residues. The CDR3 spells CASSQDLGVGSYEQYF. Written as DNA, the CDR3 is TGCGCCAGCAGCCAAGATTTGGGCGTAGGATCCTACGAGCAGTACTTC.

DNA of the CDR3: TGCGCCAGCAGCCAAGATTGGGGCAGCTCCTACGAGCAGTACTTC. This gives the protein CASSQDWGSSYEQYF. This chain joins TRBV4-1 and TRBJ2-7, with a tentative D call TRBD1 (5 bases). CDR1 is MGHRA and CDR2 is YSYEKL in the germline V gene. This CDR3 is 15 amino acids long. The germline V and J ends were trimmed by 0 bases and 0 bases, with 9 bases remaining between them.

The V call is TRBV7-8, the J call TRBJ2-5, with 9 bases aligning to TRBD1. The CDR3 contains 14 residues. Germline lookup yields CDR1 SGHVS and CDR2 FQNEAQ. The J segment lost 11 bases and the V segment lost 4 bases, leaving 11 bases of the junction unmatched. In DNA form, the CDR3 reads TGTGCCAGCAGCTCCTCCGGGACAGGGAATATACAGTACTTC. This translates into CASSSSGTGNIQYF.

The rearrangement uses TRBV5-6 and TRBJ1-1; 7 nucleotides line up with TRBD1. The germline gives CDR1 SGHDT, CDR2 YYEEEE. The CDR3 contains 13 residues. With V trimmed by 6 bases and J by 3 bases, 5 bases remained unmatched. CDR3 sequence (DNA): TGTGCCAGCATGTCCGACAGGGACACTGAAGCTTTCTTT. As protein: CASMSDRDTEAFF. The whole variable domain, remainder taken from reference TRBV5-6 and TRBJ1-1, is DAGVTQSPTHLIKTRGQQVTLRCSPKSGHDTVSWYQQALGQGPQFIFQYYEEEERQRGNFPDRFSGHQFPNYSSELNVNALLLGDSALYLCASMSDRDTEAFFGQGTRLTVV.

The chain carries TRBV20-1 and TRBJ2-5, with 9 bases matching TRBD2. CDR3 length: 14 residues. V shed 3 bases, J shed 4 bases, and the junction held 6 bases outside the gene matches. The germline CDR1 and CDR2 sequences are DFQATT and SNEGSKA (reference sequence). CDR3 in amino acids: CSASGAGGPETQYF. The CDR3 region has the DNA TGCAGTGCTAGTGGCGCGGGGGGGCCAGAGACCCAGTACTTC.

CDR3 sequence reads: CASPGTGVYGYTF. The CDR3 DNA follows: TGTGCCAGCCCCGGGACAGGAGTCTATGGCTACACCTTC. The chain carries TRBV2 and TRBJ1-2; 8 bases fit TRBD1. The germline V gene has CDR1 SNHLY and CDR2 FYNNEI. The trim removed 8 bases at V and 4 bases at J, leaving 6 bases unmatched. This CDR3 comprises 13 residues.

The table lists this clonotype with a count of one. The chain combines TRBV9 with TRBJ2-4, with D hard to call. CDR1 SGDLS and CDR2 YYNGEE come from the germline V gene. The CDR3 length is 12 residues. V dropped 3 bases and J dropped 1 base, with 2 bases sitting between them. The CDR3 is CASSGAKNIQYF. CDR3 coding DNA: TGTGCCAGCAGCGGGGCCAAAAACATTCAGTACTTC.

J is TRBJ1-1 and V is TRBV6-2 or TRBV6-3, with D perhaps matching TRBD1 (6 bases). V shed 5 bases and J shed 6 bases, with 10 bases lying between them. This CDR3 is built from 12 residues. CDR1 MNHEY and CDR2 SVGEGT come from the germline V gene. CDR3 amino acids: CASSQGSPEAFF. CDR3 sequence (DNA): TGTGCCAGCAGTCAGGGGTCCCCTGAAGCTTTCTTT.

The V gene is TRBV18, the J gene TRBJ2-3; D gene ambiguous. The CDR3 totals 14 residues. Germline lookup yields CDR1 KGHSH and CDR2 LQKENI. Between the trimmed V and J ends, which lost 3 bases and 2 bases, there was a span of 9 bases. CDR3 loop: CASSPDASTDTQYF. CDR3 nucleotides: TGTGCCAGCTCACCGGACGCCTCCACAGATACGCAGTATTTT.

This clonotype has only one observation. V and J are TRBV12-3 or TRBV12-4 and TRBJ2-3; D possibly matches TRBD1 or TRBD2 (6 bases each). The V gene lost 2 bases and the J gene lost 4 bases, with 22 bases spanning the gap. The CDR3 totals 18 residues. The CDR3 sequence: CASSLSTRGDLTADTQYF. In DNA, the CDR3 is TGTGCCAGCAGTTTATCCACTAGGGGGGACCTCACGGCAGATACGCAGTATTTT.

V is TRBV12-3 or TRBV12-4 and J is TRBJ1-1, with unresolved D. The CDR3 is 14 amino acids. V was pared by 3 bases and J by 2 bases, with 10 bases between. This CDR3 is CASSFLQTNTEAFF. CDR3 nucleotide sequence: TGTGCCAGCAGTTTCCTACAGACAAACACTGAAGCTTTCTTT.

The V call is TRBV24-1, the J call TRBJ2-3; D may match TRBD1 or TRBD2 (5 bases each). Germline V gene sequence: CDR1 KGHDR, CDR2 SFDVKD. The CDR3 length is 13 residues. Between the trimmed V and J ends, which lost 4 bases and 4 bases, there was a span of 8 bases. Here the CDR3 reads CATSDRGADTQYF. Written as DNA, the CDR3 is TGTGCCACCAGTGACAGAGGGGCAGATACGCAGTATTTT.

J is TRBJ1-2 and V is TRBV29-1; 9 nucleotides align to TRBD1. The germline V gene encodes CDR1 SQVTM and CDR2 ANQGSEA. J gave up 7 bases and V 1 base, and 4 bases lay outside the gene matches. The CDR3 has 13 amino acids. This CDR3 is CSVEGDRDRGYTF. CDR3 bases: TGCAGCGTTGAAGGGGACAGGGATCGTGGCTACACCTTC.